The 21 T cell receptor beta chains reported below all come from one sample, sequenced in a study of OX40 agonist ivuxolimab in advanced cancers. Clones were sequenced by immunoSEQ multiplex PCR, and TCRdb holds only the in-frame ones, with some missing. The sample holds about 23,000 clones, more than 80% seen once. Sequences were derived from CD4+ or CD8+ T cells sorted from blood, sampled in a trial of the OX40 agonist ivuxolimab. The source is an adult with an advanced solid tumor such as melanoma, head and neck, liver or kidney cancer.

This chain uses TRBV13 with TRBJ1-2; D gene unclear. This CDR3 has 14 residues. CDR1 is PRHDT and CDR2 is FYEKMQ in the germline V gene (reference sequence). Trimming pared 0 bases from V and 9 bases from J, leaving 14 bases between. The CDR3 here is CASSLGRVGWSYTF. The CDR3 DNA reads TGTGCCAGCAGCTTAGGCCGGGTTGGGTGGAGCTACACCTTC.

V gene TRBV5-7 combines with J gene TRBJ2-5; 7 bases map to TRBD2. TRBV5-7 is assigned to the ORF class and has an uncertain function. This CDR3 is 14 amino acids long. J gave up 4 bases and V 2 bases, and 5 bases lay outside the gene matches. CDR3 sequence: CASSFLGEGETQYF. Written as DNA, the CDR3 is TGTGCCAGCAGCTTCCTGGGGGAGGGAGAGACCCAGTACTTC.

The CDR3 loop is CASSPDRQGANYGYTF. The CDR3 bases are TGTGCCAGCAGCCCGGACCGACAGGGCGCTAACTATGGCTACACCTTC. The rearrangement links TRBV13 to TRBJ1-2; 7 bases line up with TRBD1. There are 16 residues in the CDR3. CDR1 PRHDT and CDR2 FYEKMQ come from the germline V gene (reference sequence). J lost 0 bases, V lost 5 bases, and 9 bases had no gene match. The variable domain in full, completed from reference TRBV13 and TRBJ1-2, reads AAGVIQSPRHLIKEKRETATLKCYPIPRHDTVYWYQQGPGQDPQFLISFYEKMQSDKGSIPDRFSAQQFSDYHSELNMSSLELGDSALYFCASSPDRQGANYGYTFGSGTRLTVV.

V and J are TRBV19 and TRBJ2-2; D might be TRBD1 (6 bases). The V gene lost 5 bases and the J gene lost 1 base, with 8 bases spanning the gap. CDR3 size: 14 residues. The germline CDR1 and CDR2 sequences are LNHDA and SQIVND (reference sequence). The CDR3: CASSPGQNTGELFF. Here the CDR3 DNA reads TGTGCCAGTAGTCCGGGACAGAACACCGGGGAGCTGTTTTTT.

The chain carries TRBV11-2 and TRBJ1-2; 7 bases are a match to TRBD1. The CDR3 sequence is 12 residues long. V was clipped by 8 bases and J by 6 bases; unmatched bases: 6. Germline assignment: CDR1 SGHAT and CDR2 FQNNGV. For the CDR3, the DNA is TGTGCCAGCGGAACAACAGGGGATGGCTACACCTTC. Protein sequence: CASGTTGDGYTF.

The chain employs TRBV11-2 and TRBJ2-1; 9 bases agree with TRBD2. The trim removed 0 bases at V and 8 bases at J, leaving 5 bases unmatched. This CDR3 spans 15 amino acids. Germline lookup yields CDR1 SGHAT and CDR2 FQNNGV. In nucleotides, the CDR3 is TGTGCCAGCAGCTTAGATCGCGGGAGGGCCTATGAGCAGTTCTTC. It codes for CASSLDRGRAYEQFF.

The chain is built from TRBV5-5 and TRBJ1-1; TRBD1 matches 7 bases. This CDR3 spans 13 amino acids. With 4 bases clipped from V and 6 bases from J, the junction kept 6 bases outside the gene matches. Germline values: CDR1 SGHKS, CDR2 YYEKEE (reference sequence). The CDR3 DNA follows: TGTGCCAGCAGCCCTGACAGGGCGGCTGAAGCTTTCTTT. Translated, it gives CASSPDRAAEAFF.

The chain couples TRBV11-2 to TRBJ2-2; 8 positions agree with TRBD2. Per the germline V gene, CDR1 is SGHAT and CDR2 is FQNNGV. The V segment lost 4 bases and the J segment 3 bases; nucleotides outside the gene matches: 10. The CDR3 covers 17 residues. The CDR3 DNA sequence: TGTGCCAGCAGCTCCTACCCCGGGGGGGCCCACACCGGGGAGCTGTTTTTT. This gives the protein CASSSYPGGAHTGELFF.

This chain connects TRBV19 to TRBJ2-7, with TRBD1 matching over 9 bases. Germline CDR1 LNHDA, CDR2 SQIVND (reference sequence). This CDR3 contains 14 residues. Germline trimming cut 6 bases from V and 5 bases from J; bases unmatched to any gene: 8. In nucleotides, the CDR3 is TGTGCCAGTAGCCCCGGGACAGGGAGTCACGAGCAGTACTTC. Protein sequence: CASSPGTGSHEQYF.

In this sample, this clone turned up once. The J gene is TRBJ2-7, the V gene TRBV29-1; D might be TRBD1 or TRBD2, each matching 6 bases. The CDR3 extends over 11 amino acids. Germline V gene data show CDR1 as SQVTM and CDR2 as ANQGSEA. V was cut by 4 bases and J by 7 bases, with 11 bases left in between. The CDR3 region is CSVVGGREQYF. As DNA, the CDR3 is TGCAGCGTTGTTGGGGGGCGGGAGCAGTACTTC.

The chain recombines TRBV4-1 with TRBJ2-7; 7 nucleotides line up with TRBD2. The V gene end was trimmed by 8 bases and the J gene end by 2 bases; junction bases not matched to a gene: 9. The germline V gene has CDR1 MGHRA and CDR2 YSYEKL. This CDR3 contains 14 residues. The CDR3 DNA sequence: TGCGCCAGCGGTCCAGCGGGACTAACCTACGAGCAGTACTTC. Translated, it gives CASGPAGLTYEQYF.

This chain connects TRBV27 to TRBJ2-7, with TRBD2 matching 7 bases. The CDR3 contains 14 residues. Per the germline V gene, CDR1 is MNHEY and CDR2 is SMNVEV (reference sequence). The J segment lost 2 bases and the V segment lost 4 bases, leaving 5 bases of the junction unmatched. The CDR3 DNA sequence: TGTGCCAGCAGTTCACTAGCGACACCCTACGAGCAGTACTTC. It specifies CASSSLATPYEQYF.

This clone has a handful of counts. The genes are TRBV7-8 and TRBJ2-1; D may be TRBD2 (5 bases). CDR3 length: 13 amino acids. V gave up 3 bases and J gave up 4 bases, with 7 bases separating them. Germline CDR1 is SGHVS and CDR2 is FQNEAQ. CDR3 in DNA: TGTGCCAGCAGCTTTCCGGGGTACAATGAGCAGTTCTTC. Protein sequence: CASSFPGYNEQFF.

This CDR3 is CASSSGLLGSTDTQYF. The CDR3 bases are TGTGCCAGCAGTTCGGGACTTCTAGGTAGCACAGATACGCAGTATTTT. The V and J genes are TRBV27 and TRBJ2-3, with D maybe TRBD2 (6 bases). V lost 4 bases and J 0 bases, leaving 14 bases between the germline ends. There are 16 residues in the CDR3. Germline V gives CDR1 MNHEY, CDR2 SMNVEV (reference sequence).

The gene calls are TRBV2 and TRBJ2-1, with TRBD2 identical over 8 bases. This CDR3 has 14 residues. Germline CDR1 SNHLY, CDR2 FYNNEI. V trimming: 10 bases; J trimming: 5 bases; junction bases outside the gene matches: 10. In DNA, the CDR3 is TGTGCCACACCAGTCGGGGGGGCGAACAATGAGCAGTTCTTC. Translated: CATPVGGANNEQFF.

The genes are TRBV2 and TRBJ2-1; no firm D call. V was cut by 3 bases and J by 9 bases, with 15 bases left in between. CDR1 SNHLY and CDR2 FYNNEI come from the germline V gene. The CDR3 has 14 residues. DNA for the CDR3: TGTGCCAGCAGTGAGTACTCCAACTGGGGTGAGCAGTTCTTC. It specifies CASSEYSNWGEQFF.

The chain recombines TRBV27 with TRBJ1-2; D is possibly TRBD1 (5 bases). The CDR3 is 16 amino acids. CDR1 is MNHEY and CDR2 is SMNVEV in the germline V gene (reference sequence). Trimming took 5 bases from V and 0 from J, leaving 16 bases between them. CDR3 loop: CASSPQGGGANYGYTF. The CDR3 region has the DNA TGTGCCAGCAGTCCCCAGGGAGGTGGCGCTAACTATGGCTACACCTTC.

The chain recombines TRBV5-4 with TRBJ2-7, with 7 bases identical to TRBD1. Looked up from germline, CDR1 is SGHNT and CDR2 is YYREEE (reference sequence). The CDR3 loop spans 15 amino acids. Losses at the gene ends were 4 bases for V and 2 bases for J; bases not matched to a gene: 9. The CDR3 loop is CASSLPRQGTYEQYF. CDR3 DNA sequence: TGTGCCAGCAGCCTCCCTCGACAGGGTACCTACGAGCAGTACTTC.

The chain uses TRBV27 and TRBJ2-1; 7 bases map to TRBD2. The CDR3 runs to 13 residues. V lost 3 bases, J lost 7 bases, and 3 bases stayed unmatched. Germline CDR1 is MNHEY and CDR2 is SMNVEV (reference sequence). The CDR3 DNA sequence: TGTGCCAGCAGTTTGGGAGGGAGGAATGAGCAGTTCTTC. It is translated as CASSLGGRNEQFF.

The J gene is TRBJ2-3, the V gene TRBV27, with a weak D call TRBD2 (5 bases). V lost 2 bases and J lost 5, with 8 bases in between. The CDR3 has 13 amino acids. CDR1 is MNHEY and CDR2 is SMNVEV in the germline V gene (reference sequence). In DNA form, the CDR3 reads TGTGCCAGCAGTTTACTAGCCGTAGATACGCAGTATTTT. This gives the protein CASSLLAVDTQYF.

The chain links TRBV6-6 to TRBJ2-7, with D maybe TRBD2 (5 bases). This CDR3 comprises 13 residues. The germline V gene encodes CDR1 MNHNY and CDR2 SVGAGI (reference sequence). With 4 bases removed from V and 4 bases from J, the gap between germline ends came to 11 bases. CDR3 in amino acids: CASSFIGDYEQYF. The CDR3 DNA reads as TGTGCCAGCAGTTTTATCGGGGATTACGAGCAGTACTTC.